The next 16 T cell receptor beta chains were all read from a single sample in a study of blood T cells in healthy people across ages. Using a J-beta primer mix together with a sample-barcoded 5' primer, a second PCR was run for roughly 7 to 11 cycles. TCRdb fed the 5' RACE reads into MiXCR, producing one record per CDR3 protein. The sample has 850,000 or so distinct CDR3 sequences; less than 35% are singletons. Input material: blood. The origin of the receptors is a woman of 80 years or more in good health.

The V gene is TRBV6-2 or TRBV6-3, the J gene TRBJ1-1; 7 positions match TRBD1. Germline CDR1 and CDR2: MNHEY and SVGEGT. With 2 bases clipped from V and 0 bases from J, the junction kept 6 bases outside the gene matches. The CDR3 runs to 16 residues. CDR3 loop: CASSYPRDRLNTEAFF. The CDR3 DNA sequence: TGTGCCAGCAGTTACCCTAGGGACAGACTGAACACTGAAGCTTTCTTT.

The chain is built from TRBV28 and TRBJ1-5, with 8 bases matching TRBD1. Per germline, CDR1 MDHEN and CDR2 SYDVKM. After removal of 5 bases from V and 0 bases from J, the junction contained 12 bases not matched to a gene. This CDR3 region has 18 residues. In nucleotides, the CDR3 is TGTGCCAGCAGTCCCCCCTACAGGACAGGGATTAGCAATCAGCCCCAGCATTTT. Protein product: CASSPPYRTGISNQPQHF.

This rearrangement joins TRBV20-1 to TRBJ1-1; D possibly corresponds to TRBD1 (6 bases). Trimming cost V 4 bases and J 0 bases, with 9 bases left between them. Germline loops: CDR1 DFQATT, CDR2 SNEGSKA (reference sequence). This CDR3 has 13 residues. CDR3 loop: CSANRALNTEAFF. As DNA, the CDR3 is TGCAGTGCTAACAGGGCCTTGAACACTGAAGCTTTCTTT.

In this sample, this clonotype turned up a few times. A clone one base away is much larger, so this may be a read error. This chain links TRBV20-1 with TRBJ2-1, with TRBD2 matching 10 bases. CDR1 and CDR2 (germline): DFQATT, SNEGSKA (reference sequence). There are 12 residues in the CDR3. DNA of the CDR3: TGCAGGGCTAGCGGGGGCCACAATGAGCAGTTCTTC. It specifies CRASGGHNEQFF.

In its sample, this clonotype was seen many times. This rearrangement joins TRBV18 to TRBJ2-7; D is possibly TRBD1 (7 bases). Germline V CDR1 and CDR2: KGHSH, LQKENI. This CDR3 has 14 amino acids. The V gene lost 1 base and the J gene lost 6 bases, with 13 bases spanning the gap. CDR3 sequence: CASSPRQGGGEQYF. The CDR3 DNA follows: TGTGCCAGCTCACCACGTCAGGGGGGTGGCGAGCAGTACTTC.

A word on this clonotype: This may stem from a read error, because a much larger clone lies one nucleotide away. The gene calls are TRBV20-1 and TRBJ1-1, with no clear D. Germline V gives CDR1 DFQATT, CDR2 SNEGSKA (reference sequence). This CDR3 spans 11 amino acids. CDR3 region: CRASGYTEAFF. The CDR3 region has the DNA TGCAGGGCTAGTGGCTACACTGAAGCTTTCTTT.

This clonotype was found many times. The chain employs TRBV20-1 and TRBJ2-5; 13 positions match TRBD2. The tail of the sequence fits TRBJ2-7 better, so the J call may be wrong. The germline gives CDR1 DFQATT, CDR2 SNEGSKA (reference sequence). The CDR3 totals 16 residues. The CDR3 region has the DNA TGCAGTGCATCCGCCGGGACTAGCGGGGCGTTGTACGAGCAGTACTTC. Protein sequence: CSASAGTSGALYEQYF.

This clonotype was seen many times. V is TRBV20-1 and J is TRBJ1-2, with D tentatively TRBD1 (5 bases). Trimming pared 0 bases from V and 2 bases from J, leaving 10 bases between. Germline V CDR1 and CDR2: DFQATT, SNEGSKA (reference sequence). The CDR3 runs 14 residues. The CDR3 region has the DNA TGCAGTGCTAGAGATCGGAGGACAAACTATGGCTACACCTTC. It yields the protein CSARDRRTNYGYTF.

With regard to this clonotype: Germline and junction disagree at one end, which may indicate a read error. In DNA form, the CDR3 reads TGTACCAGCAGTAGGTCAGGGACGCGAGAACTGTTTTTT. Encoded protein: CTSSRSGTRELFF. The rearrangement joins TRBV27 to TRBJ1-4; possible D gene TRBD1, 5 bases. Germline loops: CDR1 MNHEY, CDR2 SMNVEV (reference sequence). The CDR3 sequence is 13 residues long.

The chain combines TRBV19 with TRBJ2-3, with TRBD2 matching 7 bases. The germline V gene encodes CDR1 LNHDA and CDR2 SQIVND (reference sequence). With V trimmed by 6 bases and J by 10 bases, 7 bases remained unmatched. CDR3 length: 12 amino acids. In DNA form, the CDR3 reads TGTGCCAGTAGGGAGCGGGACTTTGCGCAGTATTTT. Protein: CASRERDFAQYF.

This clonotype was picked up many times. The chain employs TRBV7-2 and TRBJ2-7, with 12 bases fitting TRBD2. Germline CDR1 reads SGHTA; CDR2 reads FQGNSA. Trimming cost V 2 bases and J 4 bases; bases outside gene matches: 15. The CDR3 is 19 residues long. The CDR3 nucleotides read TGTGCCAGCAGCTTACTCGCCCTAGCGGGGGGGCCTTCTAGTTACGAGCAGTACTTC. It encodes CASSLLALAGGPSSYEQYF.

This clonotype was seen repeatedly, ten times or more. CDR3 nucleotides: TGCGCCAGCAGCCAGGGACTACCCGAGGCGACCCAGTACTTC. As protein: CASSQGLPEATQYF. The rearrangement uses TRBV4-3 and TRBJ2-5; 7 bases match TRBD2. The CDR3 sequence is 14 residues long. The germline gives CDR1 LGHNA, CDR2 YSLEER. V shed 3 bases, J shed 7 bases, and the junction held 8 bases outside the gene matches.

This clonotype has only a few counts. It is likely a read error, because the conserved phenylalanine at the end of the CDR3 is missing. The rearrangement links TRBV4-1 to TRBJ2-3, with D possibly matching TRBD2 (5 bases). Trimming took off 0 bases at V and 9 bases at J, with 7 bases between the two ends. Germline CDR1 MGHRA, CDR2 YSYEKL. CDR3 length: 12 amino acids. The CDR3 reads CASSQDRGTQYV. CDR3 DNA sequence: TGCGCCAGCAGCCAAGATCGCGGGACGCAGTATGTT.

This clonotype was seen more than once but under ten times. The chain is built from TRBV6-2 or TRBV6-3 and TRBJ2-1; 16 bases align to TRBD2. The germline V gene has CDR1 MNHEY and CDR2 SVGEGT. V shed 9 bases and J 12 bases; nucleotides not matched to a gene: 11. This CDR3 spans 15 amino acids. The CDR3 DNA is TGTGCCAGTACGGCCGGGACTAGCGGGGGGGCCGGGCAGTTCTTC. Protein sequence: CASTAGTSGGAGQFF.

The CDR3 coding sequence is TGTGCCAGCAGTAGAACAACTAGCGGTACGAACACCGGGGAGCTGTTTTTT. It codes for CASSRTTSGTNTGELFF. The chain links TRBV6-6 to TRBJ2-2; the match to TRBD2 covers 8 bases. This CDR3 region has 17 residues. V lost 5 bases to trimming and J lost 0 bases; unmatched junction nucleotides: 8. CDR1 is MNHNY, CDR2 SVGAGI, per germline (reference sequence).

In this sample, this clonotype turned up once. With a much larger clone just one base away, this may be a read error. The gene calls are TRBV7-6 and TRBJ2-1; a possible D gene is TRBD2 (6 bases). Germline V CDR1 and CDR2: SGHVS, FNYEAQ. V was shortened by 4 bases and J by 3 bases, with 10 bases between the two germline ends. The CDR3 is 14 amino acids. The CDR3 region is CASSYMGGYNEQFF. The CDR3 DNA is TGTGCCAGCAGCTATATGGGGGGCTACAATGAGCAGTTCTTC.